One sample yielded the 17 T cell receptor beta chains listed below, sequenced in a study of OX40 agonist ivuxolimab in advanced cancers. TCRdb's copy holds only in-frame clones and misses some; the assay was immunoSEQ multiplex PCR. The sample lists over 95,000 clones; around 90% were seen once. Material: CD4+ or CD8+ T cells sorted from blood, obtained in a trial of the OX40 agonist ivuxolimab. All receptors come from an adult with an advanced solid tumor such as melanoma, head and neck, liver or kidney cancer.

Written as DNA, the CDR3 is TGTGCCAGCAGCCAGACCCAAGGTCCCTACGAGCAGTACTTC. Protein product: CASSQTQGPYEQYF. V usage is TRBV11-2 and J usage is TRBJ2-7; D uncertain. From germline, CDR1 is SGHAT and CDR2 FQNNGV. CDR3 length: 14 amino acids. V dropped 5 bases and J dropped 2 bases, with 13 bases sitting between them.

The chain carries TRBV4-1 and TRBJ2-7; TRBD1 aligns across 9 bases. CDR3 size: 16 residues. V trimming: 0 bases; J trimming: 4 bases; junction bases outside the gene matches: 7. Germline-derived CDR1 and CDR2 are MGHRA and YSYEKL. The chain's CDR3 is CASSQDLQGAGYEQYF. The CDR3 DNA reads as TGCGCCAGCAGCCAAGATCTACAGGGGGCCGGGTACGAGCAGTACTTC.

This chain connects TRBV19 to TRBJ2-5; D gene ambiguous. V was pared by 5 bases and J by 2 bases, with 9 bases between. CDR3 length: 13 amino acids. Germline-derived CDR1 and CDR2 are LNHDA and SQIVND (reference sequence). This chain's CDR3 is CASSEVGQETQYF. The DNA of the CDR3 is TGTGCCAGTAGTGAGGTTGGTCAAGAGACCCAGTACTTC.

The rearrangement links TRBV6-6 to TRBJ1-2; TRBD1 agrees at 7 bases. Germline V CDR1 and CDR2: MNHNY, SVGAGI (reference sequence). The V and J ends lost 6 bases and 8 bases, in that order; junction bases with no gene match: 3. The CDR3 totals 11 residues. The CDR3 here is CASSKTGGYTF. CDR3 nucleotide sequence: TGTGCCAGCAGCAAGACAGGGGGCTACACCTTC.

J is TRBJ2-7 and V is TRBV5-1, with D perhaps matching TRBD1 or TRBD2 (5 bases each). The ends were cut back, 5 bases at V and 5 bases at J, with 20 bases in the middle. The germline V gene has CDR1 SGHRS and CDR2 YFSETQ. The CDR3 covers 15 residues. DNA for the CDR3: TGCGCCAGCAGGTCCTCCGGGACGGTGGGCCACGAGCAGTACTTC. Amino acid sequence: CASRSSGTVGHEQYF. Together with reference TRBV5-1 and TRBJ2-7, the CDR3 gives the full variable domain: KAGVTQTPRYLIKTRGQQVTLSCSPISGHRSVSWYQQTPGQGLQFLFEYFSETQRNKGNFPGRFSGRQFSNSRSEMNVSTLELGDSALYLCASRSSGTVGHEQYFGPGTRLTVT.

The chain is built from TRBV19 and TRBJ2-3; the D gene is possibly TRBD1 (7 bases). V was cut by 3 bases and J by 6 bases, with 25 bases left in between. Germline V gene sequence: CDR1 LNHDA, CDR2 SQIVND (reference sequence). This CDR3 spans 18 amino acids. The CDR3 here is CASSILPSGGGPRDTQYF. The CDR3 DNA reads TGTGCCAGTAGTATCTTACCCTCCGGAGGGGGCCCACGGGATACGCAGTATTTT.

This clone was detected only once. In DNA form, the CDR3 reads TGTGCCAGCAGCTTCCGGTCGACAGGGCGGGTGATCACTGAAGCTTTCTTT. This codes for CASSFRSTGRVITEAFF. The chain combines TRBV5-6 with TRBJ1-1, with 7 bases identical to TRBD1. After removal of 2 bases from V and 4 bases from J, the junction contained 14 bases not matched to a gene. Germline-derived CDR1 and CDR2 are SGHDT and YYEEEE. The CDR3 has 17 residues.

This chain joins TRBV11-2 and TRBJ2-7; 10 positions match TRBD1. V lost 3 bases to trimming and J lost 1 base; unmatched junction nucleotides: 6. Germline lookup yields CDR1 SGHAT and CDR2 FQNNGV. The CDR3 extends over 16 amino acids. CDR3 sequence reads: CASSFLPGQGSYEQYF. The CDR3 bases are TGTGCCAGCAGCTTTCTCCCGGGACAGGGGTCCTACGAGCAGTACTTC.

The rearrangement joins TRBV19 to TRBJ2-3; TRBD2 aligns across 8 bases. The CDR3 is 15 amino acids. The germline gives CDR1 LNHDA, CDR2 SQIVND (reference sequence). V gave up 3 bases and J gave up 6 bases; unmatched junction bases: 8. CDR3 amino acids: CASSISGGRGDTQYF. The CDR3, as DNA: TGTGCCAGTAGTATCAGCGGGGGCAGAGGGGATACGCAGTATTTT.

The CDR3 DNA reads TGCGCCAGCAGCTTGGAGGTGGGCAGGGGAAACACCATATATTTT. The encoded protein is CASSLEVGRGNTIYF. The V and J genes are TRBV5-1 and TRBJ1-3, with D uncertain. V gave up 0 bases and J gave up 4 bases, with 11 bases separating them. Looked up from germline, CDR1 is SGHRS and CDR2 is YFSETQ. This CDR3 comprises 15 residues. The full variable domain, rest sourced from reference TRBV5-1 and TRBJ1-3, is KAGVTQTPRYLIKTRGQQVTLSCSPISGHRSVSWYQQTPGQGLQFLFEYFSETQRNKGNFPGRFSGRQFSNSRSEMNVSTLELGDSALYLCASSLEVGRGNTIYFGEGSWLTVV.

The chain carries TRBV4-2 and TRBJ2-3; D assignment may be TRBD1 or TRBD2 (5 bases each). Trimming stripped 2 bases from V and 2 bases from J, with 11 bases between. Germline loops: CDR1 LGHNA, CDR2 YNFKEQ. CDR3 length equals 15 residues. Here the CDR3 DNA reads TGTGCCAGCAGCCAACCCGGGACCATCACAGATACGCAGTATTTT. It yields the protein CASSQPGTITDTQYF.

The rearrangement joins TRBV29-1 to TRBJ1-4; 7 bases are a match to TRBD1. The CDR3 length is 14 residues. Trimming took 3 bases from V and 7 from J; bases not matched to a gene: 8. Germline assignment: CDR1 SQVTM and CDR2 ANQGSEA. The CDR3 protein is CSVDPGTEGEKLFF. CDR3 bases: TGCAGCGTTGACCCCGGGACAGAAGGTGAAAAACTGTTTTTT.

The genes are TRBV28 and TRBJ1-4; D not resolved. The CDR3 totals 12 residues. V was cut by 6 bases and J by 7 bases, with 9 bases left in between. Germline V gives CDR1 MDHEN, CDR2 SYDVKM. CDR3 sequence reads: CASRNPLEKLFF. The CDR3 DNA reads as TGTGCCAGCAGGAACCCCCTTGAAAAACTGTTTTTT.

This rearrangement joins TRBV14 to TRBJ2-4; D uncertain. Per the germline V gene, CDR1 is SGHDN and CDR2 is FVKESK. Trimming removed 3 bases from V and 8 bases from J, with 20 bases in between. CDR3 length equals 16 residues. CDR3 amino acids: CASSHKSSGGLDIQYF. The CDR3, as DNA: TGTGCCAGCAGCCATAAATCGTCGGGCGGCCTTGACATTCAGTACTTC.

The chain carries TRBV30 and TRBJ1-6, with D perhaps TRBD1 (5 bases). V lost 0 bases to trimming and J lost 9 bases, with 15 bases between them. CDR3 length equals 15 residues. Per germline, CDR1 GTSNPN and CDR2 SVGIG (reference sequence). The chain's CDR3 is CAWSVKGFQGSPLHF. The CDR3 bases are TGTGCCTGGAGTGTTAAGGGGTTCCAGGGTTCACCCCTCCACTTT. Supplemented by reference TRBV30 and TRBJ1-6, the full variable domain reads SQTIHQWPATLVQPVGSPLSLECTVEGTSNPNLYWYRQAAGRGLQLLFYSVGIGQISSEVPQNLSASRPQDRQFILSSKKLLLSDSGFYLCAWSVKGFQGSPLHFGNGTRLTVT.

This rearrangement joins TRBV27 to TRBJ2-7; no firm D call. Germline V lookup: CDR1 MNHEY, CDR2 SMNVEV (reference sequence). The CDR3 runs to 14 residues. V was shortened by 1 base and J by 1 base, with 8 bases between the two germline ends. The CDR3 DNA reads as TGTGCCAGCAGTTTATATGGCAGTTCCTACGAGCAGTACTTC. The encoded protein is CASSLYGSSYEQYF.

The rearrangement links TRBV5-1 to TRBJ2-6; 7 nucleotides match TRBD1. This CDR3 is 15 amino acids long. V shed 4 bases, J shed 2 bases, and the junction held 3 bases outside the gene matches. Per the germline V gene, CDR1 is SGHRS and CDR2 is YFSETQ. In DNA form, the CDR3 reads TGCGCCAGCAGCCAACAGGGGACTGGGGCCAACGTCCTGACTTTC. It codes for CASSQQGTGANVLTF.